The clone carrying this T cell receptor (beta chain) was counted only a few times. Antigen specificity is unknown. TCRdb reprocessed the 5' RACE reads via MiXCR and lists one record per CDR3 protein. The sample has more than 600,000 distinct CDR3 sequences, 18% seen once; the top ten hold roughly 13%. The CDR3 has 15 residues. The germline gives CDR1 DFQATT, CDR2 SNEGSKA (reference sequence). V lost 3 bases and J lost 4, with 18 bases in between. This specimen belongs to a study of identical twins. Regarding the study as a whole: Zero-insertion analyses were open to partial confounding by invariant MAIT and iNKT cells. Cord blood's abundant beta clonotypes had fewer insertions, unlike memory repertoires.

These data were also filed under a second study, of T cells expressing NK-cell markers.

Source material: PBMCs. The sequence was obtained from a woman under 30 in good health. V gene TRBV20-1 combines with J gene TRBJ1-1; D is unclear. The chain's CDR3 is CSASNGVGWTTEAFF. DNA of the CDR3: TGCAGTGCTAGCAATGGGGTGGGTTGGACCACTGAAGCTTTCTTT.